Listed here is a single T cell receptor (beta chain). One junction end disagrees with the germline gene, perhaps due to a read error. This record belongs to a study of blood T cell repertoires in COVID-19. Study context: Samples came from the United States, Italy and Spain, spanning acute and convalescent COVID-19.

Produced via immunoSEQ multiplex PCR; TCRdb's table is partial and in-frame only. The table has 150,000 to 200,000 clones, roughly 80% seen once. Germline values: CDR1 SNHLY, CDR2 FYNNEI. The CDR3 spans 15 residues. The sample was peripheral blood. This clonotype was sampled from a man between 65 and 79 years old with active or convalescent COVID-19. The chain combines TRBV2 with TRBJ1-5, with D perhaps matching TRBD1 (5 bases). The CDR3 loop reads CASSQATAPNQPQHF. In DNA, the CDR3 is TGTGCCAGCAGTCAAGCGACAGCGCCCAATCAGCCCCAGCATTTT.